This T cell receptor (beta chain) is drawn from a study of T cell responses to AZD1222 COVID-19 vaccine. Findings and caveats of the study: Spike-spanning, vaccine-associated CD4 TCRs were dominant at 160-218 and 743-854.

As for this clone: Antigen specificity is unknown.

The data were produced by immunoSEQ multiplex PCR, yet TCRdb's version contains in-frame clones alone and is incomplete. The sample holds about 150,000 clones; 85% to 95% are singletons and the top ten take 1.1% to 1.5%. This CDR3 has 14 amino acids. Looked up from germline, CDR1 is SEHNR and CDR2 is FQNEAQ (reference sequence). Trimming left V 1 base short and J 2 bases short, with 6 bases between. Sequenced here: peripheral blood, sampled on day 0 of AZD1222 vaccination. This chain uses TRBV7-9 with TRBJ2-1; D gene ambiguous. The source is an adult in good health. CDR3 DNA: TGTGCCAGCAGCTTAGATGGGACCTACAATGAGCAGTTCTTC. This translates into CASSLDGTYNEQFF.